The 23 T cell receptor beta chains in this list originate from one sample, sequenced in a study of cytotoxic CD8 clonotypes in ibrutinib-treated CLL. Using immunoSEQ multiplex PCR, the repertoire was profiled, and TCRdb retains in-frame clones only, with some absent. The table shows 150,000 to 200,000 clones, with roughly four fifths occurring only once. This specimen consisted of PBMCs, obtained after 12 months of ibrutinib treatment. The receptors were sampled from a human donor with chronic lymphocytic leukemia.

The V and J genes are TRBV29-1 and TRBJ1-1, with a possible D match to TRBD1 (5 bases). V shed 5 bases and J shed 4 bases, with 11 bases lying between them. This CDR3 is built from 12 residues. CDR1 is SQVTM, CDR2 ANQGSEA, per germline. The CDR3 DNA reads TGCAGCGTTCGCAGGGTCCCCACTGAAGCTTTCTTT. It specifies CSVRRVPTEAFF.

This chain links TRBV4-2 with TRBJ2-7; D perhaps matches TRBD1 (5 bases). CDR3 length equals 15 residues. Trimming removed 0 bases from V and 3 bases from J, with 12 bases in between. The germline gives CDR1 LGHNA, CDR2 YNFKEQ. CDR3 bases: TGTGCCAGCAGCCAAGAGGGGCCCACAGGCTACGAGCAGTACTTC. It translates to CASSQEGPTGYEQYF.

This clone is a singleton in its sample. CDR3 region: CSARGPAEQYF. CDR3 nucleotides: TGCAGTGCTAGGGGCCCGGCGGAGCAGTACTTC. V is TRBV20-1 and J is TRBJ2-7; D unresolved. With 3 bases removed from V and 7 bases from J, the gap between germline ends came to 10 bases. CDR3 size: 11 residues. From germline, CDR1 is DFQATT and CDR2 SNEGSKA (reference sequence).

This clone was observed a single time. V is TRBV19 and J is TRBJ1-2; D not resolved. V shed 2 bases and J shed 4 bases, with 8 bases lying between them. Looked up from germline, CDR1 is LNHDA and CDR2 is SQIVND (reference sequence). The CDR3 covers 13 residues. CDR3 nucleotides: TGTGCCAGTAGTATAAAGGCGGGCTATGGCTACACCTTC. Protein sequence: CASSIKAGYGYTF. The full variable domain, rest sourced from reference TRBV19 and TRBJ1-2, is DGGITQSPKYLFRKEGQNVTLSCEQNLNHDAMYWYRQDPGQGLRLIYYSQIVNDFQKGDIAEGYSVSREKKESFPLTVTSAQKNPTAFYLCASSIKAGYGYTFGSGTRLTVV.

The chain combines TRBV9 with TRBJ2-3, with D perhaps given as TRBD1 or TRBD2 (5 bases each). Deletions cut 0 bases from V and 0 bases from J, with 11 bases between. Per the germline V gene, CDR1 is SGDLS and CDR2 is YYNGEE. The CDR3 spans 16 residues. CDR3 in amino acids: CASSVEGTRSTDTQYF. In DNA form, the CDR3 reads TGTGCCAGCAGCGTAGAGGGGACCCGTAGCACAGATACGCAGTATTTT. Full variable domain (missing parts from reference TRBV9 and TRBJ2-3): DSGVTQTPKHLITATGQRVTLRCSPRSGDLSVYWYQQSLDQGLQFLIQYYNGEERAKGNILERFSAQQFPDLHSELNLSSLELGDSALYFCASSVEGTRSTDTQYFGPGTRLTVL.

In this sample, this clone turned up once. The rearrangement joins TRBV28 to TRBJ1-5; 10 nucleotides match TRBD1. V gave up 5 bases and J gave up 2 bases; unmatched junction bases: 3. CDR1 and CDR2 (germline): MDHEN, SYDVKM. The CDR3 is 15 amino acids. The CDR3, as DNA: TGTGCCAGCAGTGAAGGACAGGGGGGCAATCAGCCCCAGCATTTT. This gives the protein CASSEGQGGNQPQHF.

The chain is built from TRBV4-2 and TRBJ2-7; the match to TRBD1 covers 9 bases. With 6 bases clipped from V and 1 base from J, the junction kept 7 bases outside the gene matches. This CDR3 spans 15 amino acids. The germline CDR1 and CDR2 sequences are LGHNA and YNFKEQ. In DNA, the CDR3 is TGTGCCAGCAGTCTGGGACAGGGAGGATCCTACGAGCAGTACTTC. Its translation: CASSLGQGGSYEQYF.

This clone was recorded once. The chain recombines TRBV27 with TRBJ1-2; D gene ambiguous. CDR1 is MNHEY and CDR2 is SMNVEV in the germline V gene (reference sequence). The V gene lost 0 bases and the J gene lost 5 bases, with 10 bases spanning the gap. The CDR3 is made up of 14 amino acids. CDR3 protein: CASSLSRSLYGYTF. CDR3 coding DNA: TGTGCCAGCAGTTTATCACGCAGCCTTTATGGCTACACCTTC.

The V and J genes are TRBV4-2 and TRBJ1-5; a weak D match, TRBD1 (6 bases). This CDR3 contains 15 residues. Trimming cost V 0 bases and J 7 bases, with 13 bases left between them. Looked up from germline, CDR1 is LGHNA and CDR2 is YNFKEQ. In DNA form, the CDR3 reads TGTGCCAGCAGCCAAGATCTTACAGGGATGCAGCCCCAGCATTTT. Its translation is CASSQDLTGMQPQHF.

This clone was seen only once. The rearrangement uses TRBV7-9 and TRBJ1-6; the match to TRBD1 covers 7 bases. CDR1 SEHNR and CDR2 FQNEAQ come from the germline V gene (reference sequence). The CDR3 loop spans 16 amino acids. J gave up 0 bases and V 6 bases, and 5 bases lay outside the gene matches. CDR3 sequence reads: CASRMGQLSYNSPLHF. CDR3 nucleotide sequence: TGTGCCAGCAGGATGGGACAGCTCTCCTATAATTCACCCCTCCACTTT.

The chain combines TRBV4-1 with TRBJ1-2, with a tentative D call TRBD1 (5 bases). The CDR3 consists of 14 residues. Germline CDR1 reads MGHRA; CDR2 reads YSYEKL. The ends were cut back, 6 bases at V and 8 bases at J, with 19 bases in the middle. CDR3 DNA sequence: TGCGCCAGCAGTCTACAGTTCAGTAGGGACGGCTACACCTTC. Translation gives CASSLQFSRDGYTF.

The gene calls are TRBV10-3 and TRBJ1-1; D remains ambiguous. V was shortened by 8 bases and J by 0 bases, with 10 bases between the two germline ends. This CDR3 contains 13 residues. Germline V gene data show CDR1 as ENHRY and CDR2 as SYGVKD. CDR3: CAIEATMNTEAFF. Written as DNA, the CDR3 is TGTGCCATCGAGGCAACAATGAACACTGAAGCTTTCTTT.

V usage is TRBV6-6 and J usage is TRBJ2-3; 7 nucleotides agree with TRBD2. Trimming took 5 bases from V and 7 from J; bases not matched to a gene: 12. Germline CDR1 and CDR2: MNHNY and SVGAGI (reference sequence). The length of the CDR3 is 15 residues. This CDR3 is CASSPLAAHHNTQYF. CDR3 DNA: TGTGCCAGCAGTCCCCTAGCGGCCCATCATAATACGCAGTATTTT.

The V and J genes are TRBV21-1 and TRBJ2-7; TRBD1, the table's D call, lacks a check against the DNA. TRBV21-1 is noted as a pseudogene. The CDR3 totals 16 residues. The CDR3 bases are TGTGCCAGCAGACTATTTCCGGGACAGGGGGAGTGCGAGCAGTACTTC. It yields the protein CASRLFPGQGECEQYF.

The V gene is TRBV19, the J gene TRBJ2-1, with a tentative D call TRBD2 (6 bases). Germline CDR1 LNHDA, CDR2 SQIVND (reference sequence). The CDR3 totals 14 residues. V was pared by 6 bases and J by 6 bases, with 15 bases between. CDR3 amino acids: CASRDLREVNEQFF. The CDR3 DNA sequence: TGTGCCAGTAGGGACCTGAGGGAGGTCAATGAGCAGTTCTTC. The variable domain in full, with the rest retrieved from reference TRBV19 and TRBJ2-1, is DGGITQSPKYLFRKEGQNVTLSCEQNLNHDAMYWYRQDPGQGLRLIYYSQIVNDFQKGDIAEGYSVSREKKESFPLTVTSAQKNPTAFYLCASRDLREVNEQFFGPGTRLTVL.

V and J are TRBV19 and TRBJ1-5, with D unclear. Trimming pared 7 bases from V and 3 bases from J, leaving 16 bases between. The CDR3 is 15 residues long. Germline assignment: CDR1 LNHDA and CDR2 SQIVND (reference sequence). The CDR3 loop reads CASTPLDYNNQPQHF. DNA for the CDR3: TGTGCCAGTACCCCGCTGGACTACAACAATCAGCCCCAGCATTTT.

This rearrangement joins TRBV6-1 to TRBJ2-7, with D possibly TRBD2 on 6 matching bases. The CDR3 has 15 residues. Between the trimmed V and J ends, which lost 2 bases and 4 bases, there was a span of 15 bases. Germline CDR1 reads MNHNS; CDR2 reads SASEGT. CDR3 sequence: CASSEPRGYKYEQYF. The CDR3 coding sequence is TGTGCCAGCAGTGAACCTCGGGGGTATAAGTACGAGCAGTACTTC.

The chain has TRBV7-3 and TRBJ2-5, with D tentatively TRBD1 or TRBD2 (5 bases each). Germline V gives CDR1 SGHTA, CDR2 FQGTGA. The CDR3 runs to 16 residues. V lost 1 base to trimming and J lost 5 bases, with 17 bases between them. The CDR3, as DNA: TGTGCCAGCAGCTTAAAAGGGGACCCCTCCTGGGAGACCCAGTACTTC. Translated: CASSLKGDPSWETQYF.

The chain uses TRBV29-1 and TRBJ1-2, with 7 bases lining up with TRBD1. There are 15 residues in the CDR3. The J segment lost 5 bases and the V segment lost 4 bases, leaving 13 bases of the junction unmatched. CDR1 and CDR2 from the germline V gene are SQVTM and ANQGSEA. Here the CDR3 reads CSVGVTGEAGYGYTF. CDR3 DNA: TGCAGCGTTGGCGTTACAGGGGAGGCGGGGTATGGCTACACCTTC.

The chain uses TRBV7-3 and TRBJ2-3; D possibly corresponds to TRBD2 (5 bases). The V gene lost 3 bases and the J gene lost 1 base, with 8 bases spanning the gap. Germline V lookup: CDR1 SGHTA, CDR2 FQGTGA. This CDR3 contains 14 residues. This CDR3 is CASSFSGGTDTQYF. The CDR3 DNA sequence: TGTGCCAGCAGCTTTTCCGGGGGCACAGATACGCAGTATTTT.

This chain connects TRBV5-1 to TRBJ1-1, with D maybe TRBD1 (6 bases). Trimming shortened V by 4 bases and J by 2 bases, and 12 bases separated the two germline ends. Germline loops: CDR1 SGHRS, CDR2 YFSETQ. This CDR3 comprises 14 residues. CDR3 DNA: TGCGCCAGCAGCCCACAGGGCCAAAACACTGAAGCTTTCTTT. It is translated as CASSPQGQNTEAFF.

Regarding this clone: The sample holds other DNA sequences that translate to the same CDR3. This chain's CDR3 is CASSPQAGGQETQYF. The CDR3 bases are TGTGCCAGCTCACCGCAAGCAGGGGGCCAAGAGACCCAGTACTTC. This chain links TRBV18 with TRBJ2-5, with 7 bases matching TRBD1. The CDR3 sequence is 15 residues long. CDR1 is KGHSH and CDR2 is LQKENI in the germline V gene. With 3 bases clipped from V and 1 base from J, the junction kept 5 bases outside the gene matches.

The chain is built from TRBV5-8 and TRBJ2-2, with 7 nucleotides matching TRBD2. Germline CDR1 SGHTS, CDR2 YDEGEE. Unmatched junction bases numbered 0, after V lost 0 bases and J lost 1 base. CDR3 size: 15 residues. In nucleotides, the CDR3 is TGTGCCAGCAGCTTGGCTAGCGGGAACACCGGGGAGCTGTTTTTT. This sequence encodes CASSLASGNTGELFF.